Sequencing of this T cell receptor beta chain was carried out in a study of naive and memory T cell subsets. After the first PCR, alpha and beta chain libraries were processed separately. The table lists this clonotype with a few counts. Its antigen is undetermined. Trimming took 5 bases from V and 2 from J, leaving 15 bases between them. This CDR3 has 15 residues. Germline CDR1 and CDR2: MNHNY and SVGAGI (reference sequence). Two oligonucleotides, mixed equimolar, formed the beta constant-region primer covering TRBC1 and TRBC2. The ligated cDNA underwent four PCR rounds using SP2 and nested alpha and beta constant-region primers. Each CDR3 protein is one row after TCRdb ran MiXCR on the UMI-ligation and nested PCR reads. The sample lists over 90,000 distinct CDR3 sequences; about 11% were seen once. The study, taken as a whole, reports: Gini index rose across naive, CM, EM and EMRA in CD4 and CD8. Over 95% of naive TCR sequences appeared only once after error correction, unlike memory subsets. Possibly reflecting memory cells re-expressing CD45RA, a few larger clonotypes occurred in naive repertoires, especially CD8.

Material for sequencing was naive CD4+ T cells from blood. The TCR sequence derives from a human donor in good health. V and J are TRBV6-6 and TRBJ1-1; no reliable D call. The CDR3 sequence: CASSKSSDLNTEAFF. The CDR3 DNA reads as TGTGCCAGCAGTAAAAGCTCGGATCTCAACACTGAAGCTTTCTTT.